This T cell receptor (beta chain) was sequenced during a study of blood T cell repertoires in COVID-19. Study summary: Some COVID-19 samples were acute and others convalescent; all came from the United States, Italy and Spain. From T cells, B-cell-depleted T cells, or PBMCs came the material, which was cDNA or gDNA.

Seattle cases were enrolled at active infection and followed longitudinally. The CDR3 contains 12 residues. Per the germline V gene, CDR1 is MNHNY and CDR2 is SVGAGI (reference sequence). Trimming shortened V by 5 bases and J by 7 bases, and 6 bases separated the two germline ends. How the authors handled the data: Reference gene primer amplification gave nucleated cell count estimates. Sequencing was performed with immunoSEQ multiplex PCR; in TCRdb, only in-frame clones are kept and a portion is missing. Clonal size and the V and J genes are those of that table, whereas D and trimming came from the DNA. In the table there are about 170,000 clones, around four fifths of which are singletons.

This chain uses TRBV6-6 with TRBJ1-6; D uncertain. The sequence came from a woman aged 80 or older with COVID-19, enrolled during active disease. Sequenced input: peripheral blood. As DNA, the CDR3 is TGTGCCAGCAGTCTCTTGAATTCACCCCTCCACTTT. Amino acid sequence: CASSLLNSPLHF.